The 23 T cell receptor beta chains given below trace back to one sample, sequenced in a study of response to subunit inactivated influenza vaccine. One entry per CDR3 protein results from TCRdb running MiXCR on the RT-PCR reads. The table lists 150,000 to 200,000 distinct CDR3 sequences, about 12% of them singletons, with less than 30% in the top ten. The same data also went into a second study, on T cells expressing NK-cell markers. That source adds: Researchers built TCR beta cDNA using 5'RACE template switching with UMIs.

The input for sequencing was CD8+ T cells sorted from PBMCs, taken less than 13 days after vaccination. The source is a man over 45 who received an inactivated influenza vaccine.

This clonotype occurred many times. V gene TRBV7-2 combines with J gene TRBJ2-4; D unclear. Germline V lookup: CDR1 SGHTA, CDR2 FQGNSA. V was clipped by 5 bases and J by 2 bases, with 13 bases between them. The CDR3 is 15 amino acids. This CDR3 reads CASSPSIDTKNIQYF. CDR3 in DNA: TGTGCCAGCAGCCCCTCGATTGACACCAAAAACATTCAGTACTTC.

Ten or more counts support this clonotype. V and J are TRBV11-1 and TRBJ2-5; 10 bases agree with TRBD2. Germline V gene sequence: CDR1 SGHAT, CDR2 FQDESV (reference sequence). With V trimmed by 5 bases and J by 3 bases, 9 bases remained unmatched. The CDR3 length is 16 residues. CDR3 sequence: CASSMPAGGPEETQYF. In DNA form, the CDR3 reads TGTGCCAGCAGCATGCCAGCGGGGGGGCCTGAAGAGACCCAGTACTTC.

The chain is built from TRBV27 and TRBJ2-1; possible D gene TRBD2, 6 bases. V lost 4 bases and J lost 1, with 11 bases in between. Per the germline V gene, CDR1 is MNHEY and CDR2 is SMNVEV (reference sequence). The CDR3 is made up of 15 amino acids. CDR3 residues: CASSSGLPSYNEQFF. The CDR3 region has the DNA TGTGCCAGCAGTTCGGGACTCCCATCCTACAATGAGCAGTTCTTC.

The V and J genes are TRBV5-1 and TRBJ2-3; 14 positions match TRBD2. The CDR3 is made up of 17 amino acids. V lost 4 bases and J lost 6; bases outside the gene matches: 10. Per germline, CDR1 SGHRS and CDR2 YFSETQ. The CDR3 is CASSQTGTSGSRDTQYF. CDR3 nucleotides: TGCGCCAGCAGCCAGACCGGGACTAGCGGGAGCAGGGATACGCAGTATTTT.

This clonotype occurred a few times. V usage is TRBV5-6 and J usage is TRBJ2-7; 7 nucleotides agree with TRBD2. Germline-derived CDR1 and CDR2 are SGHDT and YYEEEE. V lost 4 bases to trimming and J lost 2 bases; unmatched junction nucleotides: 6. The CDR3 contains 14 residues. The CDR3 DNA sequence: TGTGCCAGCAGCAACGGGACTACTGCCTACGAGCAGTACTTC. It is translated as CASSNGTTAYEQYF.

The rearrangement links TRBV12-3 or TRBV12-4 to TRBJ2-5; TRBD2 is a possible D gene (6 bases). V was shortened by 6 bases and J by 2 bases, with 22 bases between the two germline ends. The CDR3 extends over 17 amino acids. CDR3 sequence reads: CASSLTILRGYQETQYF. The CDR3 DNA reads TGTGCCAGCAGCCTGACCATCCTTCGGGGGTATCAAGAGACCCAGTACTTC.

Here the CDR3 reads CASSQILFRTDEAFF. The CDR3 DNA reads as TGCGCCAGCAGCCAAATATTGTTTCGGACAGATGAAGCTTTCTTT. This chain uses TRBV4-1 with TRBJ1-1; tentative D call: TRBD1 (6 bases). Looked up from germline, CDR1 is MGHRA and CDR2 is YSYEKL. The CDR3 sequence is 15 residues long. V gave up 2 bases and J gave up 7 bases, with 17 bases separating them.

The V gene is TRBV24-1, the J gene TRBJ2-3; maybe TRBD2 (5 bases). CDR3 length: 14 residues. Per the germline V gene, CDR1 is KGHDR and CDR2 is SFDVKD. The V end lost 9 bases, the J end lost 2 bases, and 14 bases lay between the germline ends. The DNA for the CDR3 is TGTGCCACCGGAGGACCCTACCCCACAGATACGCAGTATTTT. Translation gives CATGGPYPTDTQYF.

This clonotype has just a few counts. The chain is built from TRBV7-3 and TRBJ2-1, with TRBD2 matching 13 bases. There are 18 residues in the CDR3. Trimming removed 5 bases from V and 0 bases from J; junction bases left unmatched: 7. Germline V CDR1 and CDR2: SGHTA, FQGTGA. The CDR3 nucleotides are TGTGCCAGCAGCCTGGGACTAGCGGGAAAAAGCTCCTACAATGAGCAGTTCTTC. This translates into CASSLGLAGKSSYNEQFF.

This clonotype has a handful of counts. The genes are TRBV7-9 and TRBJ2-5, with 14 nucleotides matching TRBD2. The CDR3 has 15 amino acids. Per germline, CDR1 SEHNR and CDR2 FQNEAQ (reference sequence). V shed 5 bases and J 5 bases; nucleotides not matched to a gene: 4. CDR3 coding DNA: TGTGCCAGCAGCAGGGGACTAGCGGGAGACGAGACCCAGTACTTC. Translated: CASSRGLAGDETQYF.

Many counts were recorded for this clonotype. The chain has TRBV28 and TRBJ2-2, with unresolved D. In germline, CDR1 is MDHEN, CDR2 SYDVKM. Trimming stripped 6 bases from V and 0 bases from J, with 8 bases between. This CDR3 has 14 amino acids. The CDR3 sequence is CASRITANTGELFF. For the CDR3, the DNA is TGTGCCAGCAGGATAACAGCGAACACCGGGGAGCTGTTTTTT.

This clonotype turned up a few times. The V and J genes are TRBV15 and TRBJ1-4; 9 bases are shared with TRBD1. V lost 5 bases to trimming and J lost 6 bases; unmatched junction nucleotides: 4. The CDR3 spans 14 residues. From germline, CDR1 is LNHNV and CDR2 YYDKDF (reference sequence). CDR3 sequence: CATSPGTGYEKLFF. As DNA, the CDR3 is TGTGCCACCAGCCCCGGGACAGGGTATGAAAAACTGTTTTTT.

A few counts support this clonotype. V gene TRBV21-1 combines with J gene TRBJ2-7; TRBD2 is taken as the D call from the table, unchecked against the DNA. TRBV21-1 counts as a pseudogene. This CDR3 contains 13 residues. This CDR3 reads CASRSGGQHEQYF. The CDR3 nucleotides read TGTGCCAGCAGGAGCGGGGGGCAACACGAGCAGTACTTC.

With regard to this clonotype: The germline gene is not matched at one end of the junction; a read error may be the cause. V and J are TRBV28 and TRBJ2-3, with 9 bases matching TRBD2. The CDR3 sequence is 17 residues long. Germline V gene data show CDR1 as MDHEN and CDR2 as SYDVKM. CDR3 loop: CASSSIIAGEGSDTQFF. DNA for the CDR3: TGTGCCAGCAGTTCCATTATAGCGGGGGAGGGGTCAGATACGCAGTTTTTT.

In its sample, this clonotype was seen a few times. This chain links TRBV5-1 with TRBJ2-1, with TRBD2 matching 8 bases. After removal of 3 bases from V and 4 bases from J, the junction contained 6 bases not matched to a gene. This CDR3 has 15 residues. CDR1 is SGHRS, CDR2 YFSETQ, per germline. In nucleotides, the CDR3 is TGCGCCAGCAGCTCGGGTAGCGGGGTTTACAATGAGCAGTTCTTC. As protein: CASSSGSGVYNEQFF.

This clonotype was picked up a small number of times. This may be a read error: a much more frequent sequence differs by one nucleotide. The chain has TRBV27 and TRBJ2-1; 11 bases line up with TRBD2. The CDR3 has 15 residues. Germline CDR1 MNHEY, CDR2 SMNVEV (reference sequence). V shed 7 bases, J shed 4 bases, and the junction held 6 bases outside the gene matches. CDR3 region: CASTPGTSGYNEQFF. Here the CDR3 DNA reads TGTGCCAGCACTCCCGGGACTAGCGGATACAATGAGCAGTTCTTC.

V usage is TRBV28 and J usage is TRBJ2-7, with a tentative D call TRBD1 (6 bases). The CDR3 contains 16 residues. Trimming shortened V by 6 bases and J by 3 bases, and 21 bases separated the two germline ends. Germline V gene data show CDR1 as MDHEN and CDR2 as SYDVKM. CDR3 residues: CASRSIVGTPSYEQYF. CDR3 sequence (DNA): TGTGCCAGCAGATCCATAGTCGGGACACCCAGCTACGAGCAGTACTTC. Full variable domain (rest looked up from reference TRBV28 and TRBJ2-7): DVKVTQSSRYLVKRTGEKVFLECVQDMDHENMFWYRQDPGLGLRLIYFSYDVKMKEKGDIPEGYSVSREKKERFSLILESASTNQTSMYLCASRSIVGTPSYEQYFGPGTRLTVT.

V and J are TRBV9 and TRBJ2-5, with 7 bases that match TRBD2. J was trimmed by 2 bases and V by 1 base; bases with no gene match: 5. CDR3 size: 15 residues. Germline assignment: CDR1 SGDLS and CDR2 YYNGEE. The CDR3 sequence is CASSVRAGRQETQYF. In nucleotides, the CDR3 is TGTGCCAGCAGCGTACGAGCGGGAAGACAAGAGACCCAGTACTTC.

The genes are TRBV9 and TRBJ2-3, with D hard to call. Between the trimmed V and J ends, which lost 4 bases and 0 bases, there was a span of 15 bases. The CDR3 consists of 16 residues. CDR1 is SGDLS, CDR2 YYNGEE, per germline. The DNA of the CDR3 is TGTGCCAGCAGCCCCACCTTATCTCCTAGCACAGATACGCAGTATTTT. Its translation is CASSPTLSPSTDTQYF.

This clonotype has more than one count but fewer than ten. The rearrangement uses TRBV15 and TRBJ2-7; D remains unclear. Germline V gene data show CDR1 as LNHNV and CDR2 as YYDKDF (reference sequence). The CDR3 runs 13 residues. V was clipped by 5 bases and J by 3 bases, with 11 bases between them. The DNA of the CDR3 is TGTGCCACCAGCCTAAAGGTAGGCTACGAGCAGTACTTC. As protein: CATSLKVGYEQYF.

The chain links TRBV2 to TRBJ2-7; perhaps TRBD2 as D (5 bases). V lost 6 bases and J 2 bases, leaving 14 bases between the germline ends. This CDR3 has 14 residues. In germline, CDR1 is SNHLY, CDR2 FYNNEI. In DNA form, the CDR3 reads TGTGCCAGCAGCGACTTCGCGGGCCCCTACGAGCAGTACTTC. It encodes CASSDFAGPYEQYF.

This clonotype has ten or more counts. The chain has TRBV4-1 and TRBJ1-2, with D uncertain. Looked up from germline, CDR1 is MGHRA and CDR2 is YSYEKL. The CDR3 is made up of 15 amino acids. Trimming took off 0 bases at V and 5 bases at J, with 13 bases between the two ends. Here the CDR3 DNA reads TGCGCCAGCAGCCAAGAGGAGGGTAATTCGTATGGCTACACCTTC. The encoded protein is CASSQEEGNSYGYTF.

As DNA, the CDR3 is TGTGCCAGCAGCTTAGTGGTGTGGGGGATGGAAGATACGCAGTATTTT. Amino acid sequence: CASSLVVWGMEDTQYF. J is TRBJ2-3 and V is TRBV11-2, with D perhaps TRBD1 or TRBD2 (5 bases each). The germline gives CDR1 SGHAT, CDR2 FQNNGV. V was clipped by 1 base and J by 5 bases, with 16 bases between them. The CDR3 spans 16 residues. Full variable domain (rest looked up from reference TRBV11-2 and TRBJ2-3): EAGVAQSPRYKIIEKRQSVAFWCNPISGHATLYWYQQILGQGPKLLIQFQNNGVVDDSQLPKDRFSAERLKGVDSTLKIQPAKLEDSAVYLCASSLVVWGMEDTQYFGPGTRLTVL.